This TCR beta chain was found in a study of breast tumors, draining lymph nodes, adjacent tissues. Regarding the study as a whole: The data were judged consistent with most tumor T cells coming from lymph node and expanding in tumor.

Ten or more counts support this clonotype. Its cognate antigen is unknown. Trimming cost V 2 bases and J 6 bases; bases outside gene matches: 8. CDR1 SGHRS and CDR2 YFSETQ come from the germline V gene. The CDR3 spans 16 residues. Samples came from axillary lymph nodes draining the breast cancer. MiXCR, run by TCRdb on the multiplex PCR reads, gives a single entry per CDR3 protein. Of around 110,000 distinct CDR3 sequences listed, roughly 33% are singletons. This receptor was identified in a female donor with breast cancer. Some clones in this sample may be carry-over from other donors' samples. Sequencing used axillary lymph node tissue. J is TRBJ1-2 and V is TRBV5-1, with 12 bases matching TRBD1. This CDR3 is CASSFGTGGAGDGYTF. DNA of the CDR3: TGCGCCAGCAGCTTCGGGACAGGGGGCGCGGGGGATGGCTACACCTTC.